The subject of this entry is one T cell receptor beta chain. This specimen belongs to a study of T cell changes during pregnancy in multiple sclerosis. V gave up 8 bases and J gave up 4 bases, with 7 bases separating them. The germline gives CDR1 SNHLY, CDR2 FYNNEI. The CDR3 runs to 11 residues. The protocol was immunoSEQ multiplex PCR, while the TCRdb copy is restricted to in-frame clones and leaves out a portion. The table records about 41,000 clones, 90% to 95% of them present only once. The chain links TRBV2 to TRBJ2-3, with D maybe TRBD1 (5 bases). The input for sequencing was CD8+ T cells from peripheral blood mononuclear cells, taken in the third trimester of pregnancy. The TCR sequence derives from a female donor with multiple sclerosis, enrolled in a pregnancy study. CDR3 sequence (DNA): TGTGCCAGCGGGGCGGCAGATACGCAGTATTTT. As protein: CASGAADTQYF.